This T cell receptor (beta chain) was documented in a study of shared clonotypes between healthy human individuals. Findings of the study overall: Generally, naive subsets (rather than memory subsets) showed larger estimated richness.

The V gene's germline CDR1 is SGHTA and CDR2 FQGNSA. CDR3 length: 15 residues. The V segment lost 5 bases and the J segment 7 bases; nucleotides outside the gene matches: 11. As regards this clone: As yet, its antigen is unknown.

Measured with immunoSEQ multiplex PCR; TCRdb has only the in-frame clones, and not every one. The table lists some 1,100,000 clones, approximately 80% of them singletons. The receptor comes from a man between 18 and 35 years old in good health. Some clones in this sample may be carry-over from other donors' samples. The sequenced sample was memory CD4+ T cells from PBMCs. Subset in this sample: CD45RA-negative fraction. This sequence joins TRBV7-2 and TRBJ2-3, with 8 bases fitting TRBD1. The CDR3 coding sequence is TGTGCCAGCAGCCCCGGACAGGGACCCGAGAATACGCAGTATTTT. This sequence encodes CASSPGQGPENTQYF.